The 14 T cell receptor beta chains presented below share a single source sample, sequenced in a study of blood T cell repertoires in COVID-19. The table came from immunoSEQ multiplex PCR; TCRdb's copy has only in-frame clones and leaves some out. This sample has tens of thousands of clones; 79% occur once, and the top ten carry about 11%. Sequencing used peripheral blood. The receptor source for this set is a man aged 70-80 years with acute or convalescent COVID-19.

The sample holds a few counts of this clone. The rearrangement links TRBV4-1 to TRBJ2-5; 10 bases agree with TRBD1. This CDR3 spans 15 amino acids. V lost 3 bases and J lost 5; bases outside the gene matches: 6. In germline, CDR1 is MGHRA, CDR2 YSYEKL. The CDR3 region is CASSHRTGGLETQYF. The CDR3 bases are TGCGCCAGCAGCCATCGGACAGGGGGTTTGGAGACCCAGTACTTC.

CDR3 nucleotide sequence: TGTGCCAGCAGCTTAAGGACTAGCGGGGGCTACTACGAGCAGTACGTC. This gives the protein CASSLRTSGGYYEQYV. The chain combines TRBV7-8 with TRBJ2-7; TRBD2 agrees at 13 bases. The V gene's germline CDR1 is SGHVS and CDR2 FQNEAQ. The CDR3 totals 16 residues. V shed 2 bases, J shed 3 bases, and the junction held 4 bases outside the gene matches.

V gene TRBV28 combines with J gene TRBJ2-4, with 7 bases matching TRBD1. This CDR3 has 13 residues. Trimming took 7 bases from V and 1 from J; bases not matched to a gene: 1. Per germline, CDR1 MDHEN and CDR2 SYDVKM. This chain's CDR3 is CASKDRAKNIQYF. The CDR3 DNA reads TGTGCCAGCAAGGACAGGGCCAAAAACATTCAGTACTTC.

This chain uses TRBV10-3 with TRBJ1-1, with 9 positions matching TRBD1. V was pared by 6 bases and J by 1 base, with 6 bases of the junction left unmatched. The CDR3 sequence is 15 residues long. Germline assignment: CDR1 ENHRY and CDR2 SYGVKD. The CDR3 coding sequence is TGTGCCATCAGGGAGGGGACAGGGACGAACACTGAAGCTTTCTTT. It codes for CAIREGTGTNTEAFF.

The rearrangement uses TRBV7-9 and TRBJ1-6; 9 positions agree with TRBD1. This CDR3 has 16 residues. Trimming at V came to 6 bases and at J to 8 bases, leaving 11 bases not matched to a gene. CDR1 is SEHNR and CDR2 is FQNEAQ in the germline V gene (reference sequence). This chain's CDR3 is CASSSTGTGNYSPLHF. Here the CDR3 DNA reads TGTGCCAGCAGTTCAACCGGGACAGGGAATTATTCACCCCTCCACTTT.

This sequence joins TRBV28 and TRBJ1-5; a weak D match, TRBD1 (6 bases). V lost 4 bases, J lost 0 bases, and 13 bases lay in between. Germline CDR1 reads MDHEN; CDR2 reads SYDVKM. CDR3 length: 16 amino acids. CDR3 sequence (DNA): TGTGCCAGCAGTTCCATCGGGACACTTAGCAATCAGCCCCAGCATTTT. It encodes CASSSIGTLSNQPQHF.

In its sample, this clone was seen a few times. The V gene is TRBV29-1, the J gene TRBJ2-2; 8 bases map to TRBD2. Trimming at V came to 4 bases and at J to 5 bases, leaving 6 bases not matched to a gene. This CDR3 contains 14 residues. Germline V CDR1 and CDR2: SQVTM, ANQGSEA. The CDR3 spells CSVASGGQTGELFF. The CDR3 nucleotides are TGCAGCGTTGCCTCGGGGGGGCAAACCGGGGAGCTGTTTTTT.

J is TRBJ1-5 and V is TRBV12-3 or TRBV12-4, with unresolved D. This CDR3 is 12 amino acids long. V lost 5 bases and J 5 bases, leaving 7 bases between the germline ends. The CDR3 spells CASSPEDQPQHF. The CDR3 coding sequence is TGTGCCAGCAGTCCGGAGGATCAGCCCCAGCATTTT.

This sequence joins TRBV29-1 and TRBJ2-2, with D possibly being TRBD2 (6 bases). Trimming took off 4 bases at V and 1 base at J, with 10 bases between the two ends. This CDR3 is built from 14 residues. CDR1 is SQVTM and CDR2 is ANQGSEA in the germline V gene. The CDR3, as DNA: TGCAGCGTTGCTGGGGAGGAGAACACCGGGGAGCTGTTTTTT. It yields the protein CSVAGEENTGELFF.

In this sample, this clone turned up a few times. The DNA of the CDR3 is TGTGCCAGCAGTTCCCGCGGATACAATCAGCCCCAGCATTTT. Protein sequence: CASSSRGYNQPQHF. The chain joins TRBV6-5 to TRBJ1-5; D unclear. V lost 4 bases to trimming and J lost 3 bases, with 10 bases between them. Germline CDR1 MNHEY, CDR2 SVGAGI. The CDR3 sequence is 14 residues long.

The chain recombines TRBV5-5 with TRBJ2-2; D gene uncertain. The germline CDR1 and CDR2 sequences are SGHKS and YYEKEE (reference sequence). The V end lost 0 bases, the J end lost 4 bases, and 10 bases lay between the germline ends. The CDR3 is made up of 15 amino acids. CDR3 nucleotide sequence: TGTGCCAGCAGCTTGGGGGCGCGTACCACCGGGGAGCTGTTTTTT. The encoded protein is CASSLGARTTGELFF. Combining the CDR3 with reference TRBV5-5 and TRBJ2-2 gives the whole variable domain DAGVTQSPTHLIKTRGQQVTLRCSPISGHKSVSWYQQVLGQGPQFIFQYYEKEERGRGNFPDRFSARQFPNYSSELNVNALLLGDSALYLCASSLGARTTGELFFGEGSRLTVL.

The V gene is TRBV28, the J gene TRBJ2-7; 8 nucleotides align to TRBD1. The CDR3 loop spans 15 amino acids. The V gene's germline CDR1 is MDHEN and CDR2 SYDVKM. Trimming removed 6 bases from V and 2 bases from J; junction bases left unmatched: 9. The CDR3, as DNA: TGTGCCAGCAGAGAGACAGGGGAGTTTACCTACGAGCAGTACTTC. This translates into CASRETGEFTYEQYF.

J is TRBJ1-1 and V is TRBV10-2; TRBD1 aligns across 9 bases. CDR1 and CDR2 from the germline V gene are WSHSY and SAAADI. The CDR3 is made up of 16 amino acids. Trimming cost V 4 bases and J 8 bases; bases outside gene matches: 14. CDR3 region: CASSVPGQGPNSEAFF. CDR3 DNA: TGCGCCAGCAGTGTCCCAGGACAGGGGCCGAATAGCGAAGCTTTCTTT.

The V call is TRBV7-6, the J call TRBJ2-6; possibly TRBD2 for D (6 bases). V was shortened by 4 bases and J by 0 bases, with 16 bases between the two germline ends. From germline, CDR1 is SGHVS and CDR2 FNYEAQ. The CDR3 totals 18 residues. In DNA, the CDR3 is TGTGCCAGCAGCTGGCGGGACTCGTCTTACTCTGGGGCCAACGTCCTGACTTTC. Amino acid sequence: CASSWRDSSYSGANVLTF.